Listed below are T cell receptor beta chains from one sample, sequenced in a study of regulatory T cells in long-lasting Graves disease. TCRdb re-analysed the multiplex PCR reads in MiXCR, keeping a single row per CDR3 protein. The sample has 300,000 to 400,000 distinct CDR3 sequences, less than 20% seen once. The starting material was peripheral blood mononuclear cells (PBMCs), obtained at new diagnosis, from a patient treated with antithyroid drugs. All receptors derive from a female donor with Graves disease. Both conserved end residues are part of each CDR3. The D gene is left open where the match is weak. Expanded clones get a size class; other rows say once, few or many, or leave the size out.

V gene: TRBV14
CDR3 length: 19
D gene: TRBD1
J gene: TRBJ2-7
clone size: many
CDR3 protein: CASSQEQPMGTGFFDEQYF
CDR3 DNA: TGTGCCAGCAGCCAAGAGCAACCTATGGGGACAGGGTTTTTCGACGAGCAGTACTTC

V gene: TRBV4-1
CDR3 length: 18
D gene: TRBD2
J gene: TRBJ2-1
clone size: many
CDR3 protein: CASSQRLAGVVSYNEQFF
CDR3 DNA: TGCGCCAGCAGCCAGCGACTAGCGGGAGTCGTCTCGTACAATGAGCAGTTCTTC

V gene: TRBV7-2
CDR3 length: 18
D gene: NA
J gene: TRBJ2-3
clone size: NA
CDR3 protein: CASSLGTSGTGGIDTQYF
CDR3 DNA: TGTGCCAGCAGCTTAGGGACTAGCGGGACAGGGGGGATCGATACGCAGTATTTT

V gene: TRBV18
CDR3 length: 13
D gene: NA
J gene: TRBJ2-7
clone size: many
CDR3 protein: CASSPKPLYEQYF
CDR3 DNA: TGTGCCAGCTCACCAAAACCACTCTACGAGCAGTACTTC

V gene: TRBV5-5
CDR3 length: 13
D gene: NA
J gene: TRBJ1-5
clone size: many
CDR3 protein: CASSLGQDQPQHF
CDR3 DNA: TGTGCCAGCAGCTTGGGACAGGATCAGCCCCAGCATTTT

V gene: TRBV20-1
CDR3 length: 13
D gene: NA
J gene: TRBJ2-5
clone size: many
CDR3 protein: CSANTDSPETQYF
CDR3 DNA: TGCAGTGCTAACACAGACAGTCCCGAGACCCAGTACTTC

V gene: TRBV30
CDR3 length: 15
D gene: TRBD2
J gene: TRBJ2-7
clone size: NA
CDR3 protein: CAWTSGRAGSYEQYF
CDR3 DNA: TGTGCCTGGACTAGCGGGAGGGCCGGGTCCTACGAGCAGTACTTC

V gene: TRBV12-3/TRBV12-4
CDR3 length: 17
D gene: TRBD1
J gene: TRBJ2-6
clone size: few
CDR3 protein: CASSPGTVGTGANVLTF
CDR3 DNA: TGTGCCAGCAGCCCCGGGACAGTAGGTACTGGGGCCAACGTCCTGACTTTC

V gene: TRBV28
CDR3 length: 19
D gene: NA
J gene: TRBJ1-5
clone size: many
CDR3 protein: CASSSPLIRVRHSNQPQHF
CDR3 DNA: TGTGCCAGCAGTTCGCCACTGATCAGAGTCAGACATAGCAATCAGCCCCAGCATTTT

V gene: TRBV18
CDR3 length: 11
D gene: NA
J gene: TRBJ1-2
clone size: many
CDR3 protein: CASSPRYGYTF
CDR3 DNA: TGTGCCAGCTCACCTCGGTATGGCTACACCTTC

V gene: TRBV5-5
CDR3 length: 15
D gene: TRBD1
J gene: TRBJ2-3
clone size: many
CDR3 protein: CASSVAGTGTDTQYF
CDR3 DNA: TGTGCCAGCAGCGTGGCCGGGACAGGGACAGATACGCAGTATTTT

V gene: TRBV2
CDR3 length: 14
D gene: NA
J gene: TRBJ1-6
clone size: many
CDR3 protein: CASSARVLNSPLHF
CDR3 DNA: TGTGCCAGCAGTGCTCGGGTGTTGAATTCACCCCTCCACTTT

V gene: TRBV28
CDR3 length: 12
D gene: NA
J gene: TRBJ2-2
clone size: many
CDR3 protein: CASSQGYGELFF
CDR3 DNA: TGTGCCAGCAGCCAGGGGTACGGGGAGCTGTTTTTT

V gene: TRBV6-2/TRBV6-3
CDR3 length: 15
D gene: TRBD1
J gene: TRBJ2-7
clone size: many
CDR3 protein: CASSFVGQSIYEQYF
CDR3 DNA: TGTGCCAGCAGTTTTGTGGGACAGAGTATTTACGAGCAGTACTTC

V gene: TRBV3-1
CDR3 length: 16
D gene: NA
J gene: TRBJ2-5
clone size: many
CDR3 protein: CASSQTPDARPETQYF
CDR3 DNA: TGTGCCAGCAGCCAGACACCCGACGCGAGACCTGAGACCCAGTACTTC

V gene: TRBV2
CDR3 length: 15
D gene: TRBD1
J gene: TRBJ1-2
clone size: NA
CDR3 protein: CAGRPGQGPGYGYTF
CDR3 DNA: TGTGCCGGCCGCCCGGGACAGGGACCGGGGTATGGCTACACCTTC

V gene: TRBV27
CDR3 length: 17
D gene: TRBD1
J gene: TRBJ1-6
clone size: many
CDR3 protein: CASSLSGTGAPHSPLHF
CDR3 DNA: TGTGCCAGCAGTTTATCGGGGACAGGAGCTCCTCATTCACCCCTCCACTTT

V gene: TRBV5-4
CDR3 length: 14
D gene: NA
J gene: TRBJ1-2
clone size: NA
CDR3 protein: CASSFIEGSGGYTF
CDR3 DNA: TGTGCCAGCAGCTTTATTGAGGGGAGTGGGGGCTACACCTTC

V gene: TRBV2
CDR3 length: 15
D gene: TRBD1
J gene: TRBJ1-2
clone size: many
CDR3 protein: CAIPAGQGSAYGYTF
CDR3 DNA: TGTGCCATCCCTGCGGGACAGGGGTCGGCCTATGGCTACACCTTC

V gene: TRBV5-1
CDR3 length: 12
D gene: NA
J gene: TRBJ2-1
clone size: many
CDR3 protein: CASSFQYNEQFF
CDR3 DNA: TGCGCCAGCAGCTTTCAATACAATGAGCAGTTCTTC

V gene: TRBV5-1
CDR3 length: 15
D gene: NA
J gene: TRBJ1-5
clone size: many
CDR3 protein: CASSLVGDGNQPQHF
CDR3 DNA: TGCGCCAGCAGCTTGGTGGGGGACGGCAATCAGCCCCAGCATTTT

V gene: TRBV12-3/TRBV12-4
CDR3 length: 16
D gene: TRBD1
J gene: TRBJ2-3
clone size: many
CDR3 protein: CASSVTGGLSTDTQYF
CDR3 DNA: TGTGCCAGCAGCGTTACAGGGGGGCTAAGCACAGATACGCAGTATTTT

V gene: TRBV12-3/TRBV12-4
CDR3 length: 13
D gene: NA
J gene: TRBJ1-5
clone size: many
CDR3 protein: CASSLARWQPQHF
CDR3 DNA: TGTGCCAGCAGTTTAGCGCGGTGGCAGCCCCAGCATTTT

V gene: TRBV2
CDR3 length: 16
D gene: TRBD2
J gene: TRBJ2-5
clone size: NA
CDR3 protein: CASSEAVVVERGPQYF
CDR3 DNA: TGTGCCAGCAGTGAAGCAGTCGTGGTAGAGCGGGGGCCTCAGTACTTC

V gene: TRBV27
CDR3 length: 15
D gene: NA
J gene: TRBJ1-1
clone size: many
CDR3 protein: CASSLGNGPYTEAFF
CDR3 DNA: TGTGCCAGCAGTTTAGGGAACGGACCGTACACTGAAGCTTTCTTT

V gene: TRBV7-2
CDR3 length: 14
D gene: NA
J gene: TRBJ2-7
clone size: many
CDR3 protein: CASSLGPGSIEQYF
CDR3 DNA: TGTGCCAGCAGCTTAGGGCCGGGTTCAATCGAGCAGTACTTC

V gene: TRBV30
CDR3 length: 14
D gene: NA
J gene: TRBJ2-3
clone size: many
CDR3 protein: CAWSVMGRRDTQYF
CDR3 DNA: TGTGCCTGGAGTGTAATGGGGCGAAGAGATACGCAGTATTTT

V gene: TRBV14
CDR3 length: 14
D gene: NA
J gene: TRBJ2-1
clone size: NA
CDR3 protein: CASSPTTTPNEQFF
CDR3 DNA: TGTGCCAGCAGCCCCACTACTACACCCAATGAGCAGTTCTTC

V gene: TRBV12-3/TRBV12-4
CDR3 length: 14
D gene: NA
J gene: TRBJ1-3
clone size: many
CDR3 protein: CASSLSWTGNTIYF
CDR3 DNA: TGTGCCAGCAGTTTATCTTGGACTGGAAACACCATATATTTT

V gene: TRBV6-5
CDR3 length: 15
D gene: NA
J gene: TRBJ1-2
clone size: many
CDR3 protein: CASSYLRSQAHGYTF
CDR3 DNA: TGTGCCAGCAGTTACCTCCGTTCCCAAGCTCATGGCTACACCTTC

V gene: TRBV27
CDR3 length: 16
D gene: TRBD2
J gene: TRBJ2-2
clone size: many
CDR3 protein: CASSYGGEEIPGELFF
CDR3 DNA: TGTGCCAGCAGTTACGGGGGGGAGGAAATACCCGGGGAGCTGTTTTTT

V gene: TRBV27
CDR3 length: 16
D gene: TRBD1
J gene: TRBJ1-5
clone size: many
CDR3 protein: CASSPQRQGAGQPQHF
CDR3 DNA: TGTGCCAGCAGCCCGCAGAGACAGGGGGCAGGTCAGCCCCAGCATTTT

V gene: TRBV12-3/TRBV12-4
CDR3 length: 14
D gene: NA
J gene: TRBJ2-7
clone size: many
CDR3 protein: CASSLGAETYEQYF
CDR3 DNA: TGTGCCAGCAGTTTGGGGGCGGAGACCTACGAGCAGTACTTC

V gene: TRBV6-5
CDR3 length: 14
D gene: TRBD2
J gene: TRBJ2-3
clone size: many
CDR3 protein: CASSWGLAADTQYF
CDR3 DNA: TGTGCCAGCAGTTGGGGACTAGCTGCAGATACGCAGTATTTT